A single sample gave rise to the 20 T cell receptor beta chains below, sequenced in a study of T cell responses to AZD1222 COVID-19 vaccine. TCRdb's copy holds only in-frame clones and misses some; the assay was immunoSEQ multiplex PCR. The sample contains 70,000 to 90,000 clones, roughly 89% of which appear only once. The sample here was peripheral blood, taken on day 0 of AZD1222 vaccination. Receptor source: an adult in good health.

J is TRBJ2-7 and V is TRBV6-5; weak D call: TRBD1 (6 bases). V lost 6 bases to trimming and J lost 7 bases, with 19 bases between them. The CDR3 has 14 residues. Germline V gene sequence: CDR1 MNHEY, CDR2 SVGAGI. In nucleotides, the CDR3 is TGTGCCAGCAGCGTTACAGGGCCCTCGGGTGAGCAGTACTTC. Residues: CASSVTGPSGEQYF.

The chain joins TRBV12-3 or TRBV12-4 to TRBJ1-6; D remains unclear. Trimming took off 5 bases at V and 9 bases at J, with 8 bases between the two ends. The CDR3 contains 12 residues. This chain's CDR3 is CASSTRVSPLHF. The CDR3, as DNA: TGTGCCAGCAGTACAAGGGTTTCACCCCTCCACTTT.

The J gene is TRBJ2-7, the V gene TRBV2; a weak D match, TRBD1 (5 bases). Germline V gene sequence: CDR1 SNHLY, CDR2 FYNNEI. V was pared by 2 bases and J by 3 bases, with 8 bases between. The CDR3 loop spans 13 amino acids. The CDR3, as DNA: TGTGCCAGCAGTGAACCGACAGTCTACGAGCAGTACTTC. The encoded protein is CASSEPTVYEQYF.

The chain links TRBV3-1 (or the pseudogene TRBV3-2) to TRBJ1-5; maybe TRBD1 (5 bases). Trimming pared 0 bases from V and 6 bases from J, leaving 12 bases between. The CDR3 has 15 amino acids. The germline V gene encodes CDR1 LGHDT and CDR2 YNNKEL (reference sequence). CDR3 in amino acids: CASSQDVGVSQPQHF. For the CDR3, the DNA is TGTGCCAGCAGCCAAGATGTGGGGGTCTCTCAGCCCCAGCATTTT.

This clone was seen once. The CDR3 DNA reads TGTGCCAGCAGACGGGACAAGTTTGAAGCTTTCTTT. Its translation is CASRRDKFEAFF. The rearrangement uses TRBV6-5 and TRBJ1-1; TRBD1 might be the D (6 bases). This CDR3 is 12 amino acids long. Germline V CDR1 and CDR2: MNHEY, SVGAGI. The V and J ends lost 6 bases and 7 bases respectively, with 12 bases between them.

This clone was recorded a few times. The chain joins TRBV18 to TRBJ1-1, with D tentatively TRBD1 (5 bases). Germline-derived CDR1 and CDR2 are KGHSH and LQKENI. The length of the CDR3 is 17 residues. V was shortened by 6 bases and J by 0 bases, with 20 bases between the two germline ends. In DNA form, the CDR3 reads TGTGCCAGCTCCCCTAATCCCGCGAACAGGTTGAACACTGAAGCTTTCTTT. Protein product: CASSPNPANRLNTEAFF.

This rearrangement joins TRBV11-2 to TRBJ1-3; D is uncertain. The CDR3 loop spans 15 amino acids. V lost 1 base to trimming and J lost 9 bases, with 16 bases between them. Germline CDR1 reads SGHAT; CDR2 reads FQNNGV. The CDR3 loop is CASSLGTAIGGTIYF. For the CDR3, the DNA is TGTGCCAGCAGCTTAGGGACGGCTATTGGAGGCACCATATATTTT.

The DNA of the CDR3 is TGTGCCAGCACCGTTACTAGCGGTCTATCCTACGAGCAGTACTTC. Translating it yields CASTVTSGLSYEQYF. This chain links TRBV2 with TRBJ2-7; 8 bases line up with TRBD2. V lost 7 bases to trimming and J lost 1 base; unmatched junction nucleotides: 9. In germline, CDR1 is SNHLY, CDR2 FYNNEI. There are 15 residues in the CDR3. The complete variable domain, with remaining parts taken from reference TRBV2 and TRBJ2-7, reads EPEVTQTPSHQVTQMGQEVILRCVPISNHLYFYWYRQILGQKVEFLVSFYNNEISEKSEIFDDQFSVERPDGSNFTLKIRSTKLEDSAMYFCASTVTSGLSYEQYFGPGTRLTVT.

This chain connects TRBV7-9 to TRBJ2-3; TRBD1 or TRBD2 may be the D gene (6 bases each). This CDR3 has 15 residues. CDR1 and CDR2 (germline): SEHNR, FQNEAQ (reference sequence). Deletions cut 1 base from V and 6 bases from J, with 14 bases between. The CDR3 bases are TGTGCCAGCAGCTTAGGGGGGGCCGAGAAGGATACGCAGTATTTT. Amino acid sequence: CASSLGGAEKDTQYF.

J is TRBJ1-1 and V is TRBV18; D is ambiguous. The V end lost 3 bases, the J end lost 5 bases, and 13 bases lay between the germline ends. This CDR3 contains 14 residues. Per germline, CDR1 KGHSH and CDR2 LQKENI. CDR3 in DNA: TGTGCCAGCTCACCCGTACAGAAAGCGACTGAAGCTTTCTTT. This sequence encodes CASSPVQKATEAFF.

The chain uses TRBV7-9 and TRBJ2-7; D ambiguous. The germline V gene has CDR1 SEHNR and CDR2 FQNEAQ (reference sequence). This CDR3 is built from 14 residues. The germline V and J ends were trimmed by 3 bases and 4 bases, with 13 bases remaining between them. The CDR3, as DNA: TGTGCCAGCAGCTTTTCGGGTGGGCGGTACGAGCAGTACTTC. Translating gives CASSFSGGRYEQYF.

V gene TRBV2 combines with J gene TRBJ1-6, with no clear D. Trimming removed 7 bases from V and 4 bases from J, with 11 bases in between. Germline-derived CDR1 and CDR2 are SNHLY and FYNNEI. The CDR3 extends over 14 amino acids. CDR3 amino acids: CASTERGYNSPLHF. The CDR3 region has the DNA TGTGCCAGCACAGAAAGAGGGTATAATTCACCCCTCCACTTT.

This clone showed up just once. V gene TRBV18 combines with J gene TRBJ2-1; D call uncertain. Germline V lookup: CDR1 KGHSH, CDR2 LQKENI. The V end lost 3 bases, the J end lost 0 bases, and 12 bases lay between the germline ends. The CDR3 is 16 residues long. The CDR3 nucleotides are TGTGCCAGCTCACCTCCCGGGCGATCCTCCTACAATGAGCAGTTCTTC. It specifies CASSPPGRSSYNEQFF.

Notes on this clone: Other DNA sequences of this sample code for an identical CDR3. This chain links TRBV4-1 with TRBJ2-7, with no clear D. This CDR3 region has 16 residues. Germline V gives CDR1 MGHRA, CDR2 YSYEKL. The V and J ends lost 0 bases and 0 bases respectively, with 12 bases between them. The CDR3 region is CASSQDYPGSSYEQYF. The CDR3 DNA is TGCGCCAGCAGCCAAGATTACCCAGGCAGCTCCTACGAGCAGTACTTC.

The V and J genes are TRBV7-6 and TRBJ2-2, with D hard to call. Per germline, CDR1 SGHVS and CDR2 FNYEAQ. CDR3 length: 14 residues. Trimming took 5 bases from V and 4 from J, leaving 11 bases between them. The CDR3 loop reads CASSAYDGTGELFF. The CDR3 DNA is TGTGCCAGCAGCGCTTACGATGGCACCGGGGAGCTGTTTTTT.

V gene TRBV4-1 combines with J gene TRBJ2-7, with 7 bases lining up with TRBD1. CDR3 length equals 17 residues. With 4 bases clipped from V and 0 bases from J, the junction kept 12 bases outside the gene matches. Germline V gives CDR1 MGHRA, CDR2 YSYEKL. DNA for the CDR3: TGCGCCAGCAGCCCAGGGCCCTGGACAGGACGCTCCTACGAGCAGTACTTC. Residues: CASSPGPWTGRSYEQYF.

The rearrangement joins TRBV2 to TRBJ1-1, with a possible D match to TRBD1 (6 bases). CDR3 length: 14 residues. V was pared by 5 bases and J by 2 bases, with 12 bases between. In germline, CDR1 is SNHLY, CDR2 FYNNEI. CDR3 protein: CASSLGQRNTEAFF. For the CDR3, the DNA is TGTGCCAGCAGTTTAGGACAGAGAAACACTGAAGCTTTCTTT.

The gene calls are TRBV7-9 and TRBJ2-2; D gene ambiguous. CDR1 and CDR2 (germline): SEHNR, FQNEAQ (reference sequence). V lost 1 base and J lost 4, with 4 bases in between. This CDR3 has 13 residues. CDR3 bases: TGTGCCAGCAGCTTAGAGTCCACCGGGGAGCTGTTTTTT. Its translation: CASSLESTGELFF.

The chain combines TRBV18 with TRBJ2-7, with 7 bases identical to TRBD1. The CDR3 has 15 amino acids. From germline, CDR1 is KGHSH and CDR2 LQKENI. J lost 6 bases, V lost 3 bases, and 11 bases had no gene match. The CDR3 nucleotides read TGTGCCAGCTCACCGAGAGAAAGGGGGCACCGCGAGCAGTACTTC. Amino acid sequence: CASSPRERGHREQYF.

The chain employs TRBV19 and TRBJ1-1, with D possibly being TRBD1 (6 bases). The CDR3 totals 15 residues. The germline V and J ends were trimmed by 4 bases and 1 base, with 13 bases remaining between them. CDR1 is LNHDA, CDR2 SQIVND, per germline (reference sequence). The CDR3: CASSTTQGANTEAFF. CDR3 nucleotide sequence: TGTGCCAGTAGTACGACACAGGGAGCGAACACTGAAGCTTTCTTT.